These T cell receptor beta chains were read from a single sample in a study of vaccination effects on CD4 cells after COVID-19. TCRdb's copy holds only in-frame clones and misses some; the assay was immunoSEQ multiplex PCR. The sample records under 50,000 clones, around 70% being singletons. No antigen is known for these receptors. The specimen comprised CD4+ T cells from PBMCs cultured without peptide, sampled before COVID-19 vaccination. Every receptor here comes from a human donor who had a prior SARS-CoV-2 infection. CDR3s include the opening cysteine and the closing phenylalanine or tryptophan. Fields, in order: D gene, clone size, J gene, V gene, CDR3 protein, CDR3 DNA. D genes are given only for firm matches. Rows may omit the clone size; those that give it use once, few, many or a size class.

- - TRBJ2-7 TRBV4-2 CASSQGGHEQYF TGTGCCAGCAGCCAAGGAGGCCACGAGCAGTACTTC
TRBD2 - TRBJ2-3 TRBV5-1 CASSSSAGGLGTDTQYF TGCGCCAGCAGCTCATCTGCGGGAGGCTTAGGCACAGATACGCAGTATTTT
TRBD2 - TRBJ2-1 TRBV10-3 CAITQLAGGYNEQFF TGTGCCATCACCCAACTAGCGGGGGGGTACAATGAGCAGTTCTTC
TRBD1 - TRBJ1-1 TRBV5-1 CASSLSPTGGVGAFF TGCGCCAGCAGCCTGTCTCCAACAGGGGGCGTAGGGGCTTTCTTT
- - TRBJ1-1 TRBV20-1 CSARDVREAFF TGCAGTGCTAGAGATGTTAGGGAAGCTTTCTTT
- - TRBJ2-3 TRBV7-3 CASSLTIRGAPGADTQYF TGTGCCAGCAGCTTAACGATCAGGGGGGCGCCGGGCGCAGATACGCAGTATTTT
- - TRBJ1-6 TRBV20-1 CSASPGAYNSPLHF TGCAGTGCTAGTCCTGGAGCCTATAATTCACCCCTCCACTTT
TRBD1 - TRBJ1-2 TRBV5-4 CASSLGTGNYGYTF TGTGCCAGCAGCTTGGGGACAGGGAACTATGGCTACACCTTC
- few TRBJ1-5 TRBV4-2 CASSQDRNQPQHF TGTGCCAGCAGCCAAGACAGGAATCAGCCCCAGCATTTT
TRBD2 - TRBJ2-7 TRBV27 CASAGGPGWEHEQYF TGTGCCAGCGCGGGGGGCCCCGGCTGGGAACACGAGCAGTACTTC
TRBD2 - TRBJ2-1 TRBV5-5 CASSPRTSGAYNEQFF TGTGCCAGCAGCCCCCGGACTAGCGGGGCCTACAATGAGCAGTTCTTC
- - TRBJ2-2 TRBV5-1 CASSSGTPLNTGELFF TGCGCCAGCAGTTCCGGGACCCCATTGAACACCGGGGAGCTGTTTTTT
TRBD2 - TRBJ2-1 TRBV7-3 CASSPRTSLEQFF TGTGCCAGCAGCCCCAGGACTAGCCTTGAGCAGTTCTTC
- - TRBJ2-3 TRBV7-9 CASSLGRQYF TGTGCCAGCAGCTTAGGACGTCAGTATTTT